This TCR beta chain was sequenced for a study of Ad26.COV2.S vaccination and SARS-CoV-2 variants. Notes on the study in general: Measurement of non-spike TCR breadth gave similar results in vaccine and placebo recipients.

Measured with immunoSEQ multiplex PCR; TCRdb has only the in-frame clones, and not every one. The sample consists of roughly 510,000 clones, around 90% of them appearing once. Remarks on this clone: Its antigen is unidentified.

Treatment reported: some 20 received Ad26.COV2.S at low or high dose, single or two shots; several received placebo; per-sample allocation not given. Sampling was performed 63 days after the first vaccine or placebo injection. Wuhan-strain spike was delivered by a replication-incompetent Ad26 vector. The CDR3 runs 16 residues. Germline CDR1 reads GTSNPN; CDR2 reads SVGIG (reference sequence). V gave up 1 base and J gave up 0 bases; unmatched junction bases: 6. The chain joins TRBV30 to TRBJ2-5; 9 nucleotides align to TRBD2. The sequence derives from a person between 18 and 59 years old who received the Ad26.COV2.S COVID-19 vaccine or a placebo. The source was peripheral blood, collected in a trial of Ad26.COV2.S vaccine versus placebo. CDR3 loop: CAWSAWSGRNQETQYF. CDR3 bases: TGTGCCTGGAGTGCCTGGAGCGGGAGGAACCAAGAGACCCAGTACTTC.